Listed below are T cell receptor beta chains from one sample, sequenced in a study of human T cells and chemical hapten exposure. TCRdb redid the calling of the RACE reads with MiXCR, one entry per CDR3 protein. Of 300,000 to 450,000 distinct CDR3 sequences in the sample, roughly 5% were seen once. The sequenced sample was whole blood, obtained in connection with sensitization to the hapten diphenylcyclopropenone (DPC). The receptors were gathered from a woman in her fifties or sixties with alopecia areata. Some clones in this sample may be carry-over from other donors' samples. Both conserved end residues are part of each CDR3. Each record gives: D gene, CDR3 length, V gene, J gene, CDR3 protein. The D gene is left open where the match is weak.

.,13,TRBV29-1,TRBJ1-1,CSAREQGTTEAFF
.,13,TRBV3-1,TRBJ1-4,CASSYPPGEKLFF
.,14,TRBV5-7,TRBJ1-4,CASSCGGLEEKLFF
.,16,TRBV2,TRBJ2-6,CASSRGDRSESNVLTF
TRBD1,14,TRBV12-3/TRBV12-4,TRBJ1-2,CASSARDRGLGYTF
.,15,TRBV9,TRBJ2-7,CASSVSVARSYEQYF
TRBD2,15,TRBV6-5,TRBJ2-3,CASAFGTSGTDTQYF
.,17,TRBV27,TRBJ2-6,CASSLLPAVSGANVLTF
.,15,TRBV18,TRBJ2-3,CASSQNPDSTDTQYF
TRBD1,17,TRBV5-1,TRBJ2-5,CASSSRTGARYQETQYF
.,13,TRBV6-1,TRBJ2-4,CASPDRAKNIQYF
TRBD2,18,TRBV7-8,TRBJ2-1,CASSLPSGTSSRIGEQFF
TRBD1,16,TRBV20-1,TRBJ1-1,CSAQPARGRGNTEAFF
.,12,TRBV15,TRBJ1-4,CATSRGNEKLFF
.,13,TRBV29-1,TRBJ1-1,CSVTRDGNTEAFF
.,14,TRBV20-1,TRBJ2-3,CSAGGAALTDTQYF
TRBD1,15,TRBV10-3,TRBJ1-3,CAISEPPGQVDTIYF
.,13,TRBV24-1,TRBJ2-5,CATSDFRGETQYF
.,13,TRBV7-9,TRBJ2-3,CASSFQGTDTQYF
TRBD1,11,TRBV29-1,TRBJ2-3,CSVGQVDTQYF
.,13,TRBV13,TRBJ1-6,CASSFDLNSPLHF
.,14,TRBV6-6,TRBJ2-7,CASSRPGPNYEQYF
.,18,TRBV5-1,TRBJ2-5,CASSSLRTSSGPQETQYF
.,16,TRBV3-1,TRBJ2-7,CASSQDHPAASYEQYF
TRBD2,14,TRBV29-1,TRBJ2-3,CSVGTSGGPDTQYF
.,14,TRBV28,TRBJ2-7,CASSPLFSSYEQYF
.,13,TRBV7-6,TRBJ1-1,CASSWGSDTEAFF
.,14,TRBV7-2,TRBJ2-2,CASSFLETTGELFF
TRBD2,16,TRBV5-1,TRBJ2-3,CASSTGLAGASDTQYF
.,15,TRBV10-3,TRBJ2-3,CAISPSGSSADTQYF
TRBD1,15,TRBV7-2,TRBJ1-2,CASSLVPGGNYGYTF
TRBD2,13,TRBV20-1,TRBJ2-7,CSAPGTSVYEQYF
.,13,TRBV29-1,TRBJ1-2,CSVEEAGNYGYTF
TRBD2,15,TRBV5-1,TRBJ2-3,CASSLEGLDTDTQYF
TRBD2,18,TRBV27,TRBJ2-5,CASSLHLPALAGGETQYF
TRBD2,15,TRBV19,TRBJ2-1,CASSPHSGDYNEQFF
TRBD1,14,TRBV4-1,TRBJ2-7,CASSQVQGANEQYF
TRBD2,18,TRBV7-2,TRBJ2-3,CASSKGLAGVPSTDTQYF
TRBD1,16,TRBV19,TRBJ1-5,CASSIGERGHHQPQHF
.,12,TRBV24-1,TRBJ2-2,CATSDSTGELFF
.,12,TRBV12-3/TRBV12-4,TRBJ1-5,CASSDWNQPQHF
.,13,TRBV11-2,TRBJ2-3,CASSLDSGWTQYF
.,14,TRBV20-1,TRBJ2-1,CSAREVGLHNEQFF
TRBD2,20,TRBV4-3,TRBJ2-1,CASSQEGTSGRPSSYNEQFF
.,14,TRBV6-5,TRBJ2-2,CASSPQAGTGELFF
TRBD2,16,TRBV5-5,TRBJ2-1,CASSSSFSGVYNEQFF
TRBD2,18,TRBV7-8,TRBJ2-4,CASSLGPLAGDPFGIQYF
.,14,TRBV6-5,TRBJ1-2,CASSYQGLNYGYTF
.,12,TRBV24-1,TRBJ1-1,CATSDLGLRAFF
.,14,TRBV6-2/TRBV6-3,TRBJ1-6,CASSYGVNNSPLHF
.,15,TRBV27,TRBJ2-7,CASSLSPGRSYEQYF
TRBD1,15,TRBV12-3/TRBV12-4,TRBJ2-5,CASSLGQGAKETQYF
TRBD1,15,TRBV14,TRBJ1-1,CASSPRTGINTEAFF
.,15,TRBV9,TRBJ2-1,CASSLAGTSYNEQFF
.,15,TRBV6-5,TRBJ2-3,CASSLGREVTDTQYF
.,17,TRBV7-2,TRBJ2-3,CASSQSPGDQYTDTQYF
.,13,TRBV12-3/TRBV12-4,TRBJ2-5,CASSFYGSETQYF
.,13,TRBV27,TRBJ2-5,CASSPRWQETQYF
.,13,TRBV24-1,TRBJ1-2,CATSGGAAYGYTF
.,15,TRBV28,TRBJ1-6,CASSTRSSYNSPLHF